Presented here are 26 T cell receptor beta chains from one specimen sequenced in a study of low-dose radiotherapy and immunotherapy resistance in tumors. Primers used for first-strand cDNA, a TRAV- and TRBV-specific set, covered both alpha and beta chains. With a constant-region primer and a V-primer adapter, TCRs were subjected to about 20 PCR cycles of amplification. TCRdb itself ran the reads through MiXCR, one entry per CDR3 protein. Found here are around 100,000 distinct CDR3 sequences, roughly 20% of them singletons; the top ten hold over 4%. Time point meaning: after trial treatment. Treatment meaning: LDRT plus nivolumab, ipilimumab, low-dose cyclophosphamide and aspirin (RACIN trial). The sequenced sample was PBMCs, obtained after low-dose radiotherapy plus immunotherapy. The receptors were gathered from a male donor with prostate cancer.

In this sample, this clonotype turned up many times. The rearrangement links TRBV19 to TRBJ2-1, with 7 bases fitting TRBD1. The V gene's germline CDR1 is LNHDA and CDR2 SQIVND (reference sequence). This CDR3 contains 13 residues. V shed 1 base, J shed 10 bases, and the junction held 4 bases outside the gene matches. CDR3 sequence (DNA): TGTGCCAGTAGTATAGGAGCCAGGGGGGAGCAGTTCTTC. Encoded protein: CASSIGARGEQFF.

For this clonotype: A far larger clone is only one base removed, so a read error is likely. The chain employs TRBV6-2 or TRBV6-3 and TRBJ1-4; 11 bases line up with TRBD1. V was pared by 5 bases and J by 7 bases, with 6 bases of the junction left unmatched. The germline CDR1 and CDR2 sequences are MNHEY and SVGEGT. The CDR3 consists of 15 residues. Here the CDR3 reads CASSPDRGRVEKLFF. CDR3 DNA: TGTGCCAGCAGTCCGGACAGGGGGCGGGTTGAAAAACTGTTTTTT.

This clonotype was seen repeatedly, ten times or more. This chain joins TRBV3-1 and TRBJ2-3; D remains unclear. The V gene lost 0 bases and the J gene lost 4 bases, with 5 bases spanning the gap. CDR3 length: 13 amino acids. The germline gives CDR1 LGHDT, CDR2 YNNKEL (reference sequence). In DNA, the CDR3 is TGTGCCAGCAGCCAAGAATTAGCAGATACGCAGTATTTT. Its protein product is CASSQELADTQYF.

In its sample, this clonotype was seen many times. The gene calls are TRBV11-2 and TRBJ2-7; D is perhaps TRBD1 (5 bases). V was clipped by 4 bases and J by 0 bases, with 10 bases between them. This CDR3 comprises 14 residues. The germline V gene encodes CDR1 SGHAT and CDR2 FQNNGV. The CDR3 sequence: CASSSQGHSYEQYF. The CDR3 coding sequence is TGTGCCAGCAGCTCTCAGGGCCACTCCTACGAGCAGTACTTC.

V is TRBV5-1 and J is TRBJ2-3; D possibly corresponds to TRBD1 (6 bases). The CDR3 consists of 14 residues. The germline V gene encodes CDR1 SGHRS and CDR2 YFSETQ. V was clipped by 4 bases and J by 3 bases, with 12 bases between them. The CDR3 nucleotides are TGCGCCAGCAGCAGATGGGGGCTTACAGATACGCAGTATTTT. Encoded protein: CASSRWGLTDTQYF.

This clonotype was seen repeatedly, ten times or more. The chain uses TRBV20-1 and TRBJ2-5; maybe TRBD1 (5 bases). This CDR3 has 13 amino acids. CDR1 and CDR2 from the germline V gene are DFQATT and SNEGSKA (reference sequence). V gave up 4 bases and J gave up 2 bases, with 11 bases separating them. The CDR3 spells CSANNPGQETQYF. Here the CDR3 DNA reads TGCAGTGCTAATAACCCAGGGCAAGAGACCCAGTACTTC.

This clonotype occurred many times. The V and J genes are TRBV6-6 and TRBJ2-3; no definite D call. Germline values: CDR1 MNHNY, CDR2 SVGAGI (reference sequence). V was cut by 2 bases and J by 2 bases, with 2 bases left in between. The CDR3 sequence is 12 residues long. Here the CDR3 DNA reads TGTGCCAGCAGTTACCCCACAGATACGCAGTATTTT. It is translated as CASSYPTDTQYF.

This clonotype occurred many times. V and J are TRBV10-3 and TRBJ2-3, with 8 bases fitting TRBD1. V shed 4 bases and J 4 bases; nucleotides not matched to a gene: 10. Germline assignment: CDR1 ENHRY and CDR2 SYGVKD. This CDR3 has 16 residues. The CDR3 coding sequence is TGTGCCATCAGTGCAGTACAGGGGGTACGGGCAGATACGCAGTATTTT. Its protein is CAISAVQGVRADTQYF.

This clonotype was recorded many times. This chain connects TRBV7-9 to TRBJ1-2; D remains ambiguous. The CDR3 has 13 residues. Trimming stripped 5 bases from V and 8 bases from J, with 15 bases between. Germline values: CDR1 SEHNR, CDR2 FQNEAQ (reference sequence). CDR3 sequence (DNA): TGTGCCAGCAGCCGGACCCAACGACCGGGCTACACCTTC. Translated, it gives CASSRTQRPGYTF.

The rearrangement links TRBV7-2 to TRBJ2-7; TRBD2 might be the D (6 bases). The germline gives CDR1 SGHTA, CDR2 FQGNSA. Trimming cost V 5 bases and J 4 bases, with 12 bases left between them. There are 13 residues in the CDR3. The CDR3 region is CASSLTSSYEQYF. CDR3 DNA: TGTGCCAGCAGCCTAACTAGCTCTTACGAGCAGTACTTC.

This clonotype was counted between two and nine times. As DNA, the CDR3 is TGTGCCAGCAGTTTCTCCTTTAATGGGGAAGAAGGCTACACCTTC. It encodes CASSFSFNGEEGYTF. The chain has TRBV12-3 or TRBV12-4 and TRBJ1-2; D unresolved. The CDR3 extends over 15 amino acids. V shed 3 bases and J shed 8 bases, with 19 bases lying between them.

The table lists this clonotype with many counts. In DNA, the CDR3 is TGTGCCAGCAGCAGAATGACTAGCGGGGGATCCACAGATACGCAGTATTTT. Encoded protein: CASSRMTSGGSTDTQYF. The rearrangement uses TRBV5-4 and TRBJ2-3, with TRBD2 identical over 12 bases. The J segment lost 2 bases and the V segment lost 4 bases, leaving 8 bases of the junction unmatched. CDR3 size: 17 residues. CDR1 and CDR2 (germline): SGHNT, YYREEE (reference sequence). Full variable domain (missing parts from reference TRBV5-4 and TRBJ2-3): ETGVTQSPTHLIKTRGQQVTLRCSSQSGHNTVSWYQQALGQGPQFIFQYYREEENGRGNFPPRFSGLQFPNYSSELNVNALELDDSALYLCASSRMTSGGSTDTQYFGPGTRLTVL.

This clonotype was counted at least ten times. This chain links TRBV7-2 with TRBJ2-3; D is possibly TRBD2 (6 bases). The germline V and J ends were trimmed by 1 base and 1 base, with 9 bases remaining between them. CDR1 SGHTA and CDR2 FQGNSA come from the germline V gene. This CDR3 spans 15 amino acids. The CDR3 loop is CASSLEASGTDTQYF. CDR3 DNA sequence: TGTGCCAGCAGCTTAGAAGCTAGCGGCACAGATACGCAGTATTTT.

This clonotype was counted at least ten times. The rearrangement joins TRBV6-1 to TRBJ2-3, with 12 nucleotides matching TRBD1. The J segment lost 9 bases and the V segment lost 6 bases, leaving 10 bases of the junction unmatched. Germline V gene lookup returns CDR1 MNHNS and CDR2 SASEGT. This CDR3 is 15 amino acids long. The CDR3 coding sequence is TGTGCCAGCAGACTCCCGGGACAGGGGGCCCGCACGCAGTATTTT. Protein sequence: CASRLPGQGARTQYF.

The chain is built from TRBV28 and TRBJ2-7, with TRBD1 matching 7 bases. CDR1 is MDHEN and CDR2 is SYDVKM in the germline V gene. J lost 3 bases, V lost 5 bases, and 13 bases had no gene match. The CDR3 sequence is 16 residues long. CDR3 sequence (DNA): TGTGCCAGCAGTCCGGTGGGGCTTGGACAGGACTACGAGCAGTACTTC. Residues: CASSPVGLGQDYEQYF.

This chain links TRBV9 with TRBJ2-3; 9 nucleotides match TRBD1. Trimming cost V 2 bases and J 3 bases; bases outside gene matches: 7. Germline CDR1 is SGDLS and CDR2 is YYNGEE. The CDR3 spans 16 residues. CDR3 DNA: TGTGCCAGCAGCGTCAGCGGGACAGGGCTGACAGATACGCAGTATTTT. Protein sequence: CASSVSGTGLTDTQYF.

In this sample, this clonotype turned up many times. The genes are TRBV11-2 and TRBJ2-2; 9 bases line up with TRBD2. The CDR3 spans 16 residues. After removal of 1 base from V and 6 bases from J, the junction contained 6 bases not matched to a gene. Per the germline V gene, CDR1 is SGHAT and CDR2 is FQNNGV. CDR3 DNA: TGTGCCAGCAGCTTAGTTCGCGGGGGGGCGCCCGGGGAGCTGTTTTTT. Its translation: CASSLVRGGAPGELFF.

This clonotype was seen more than once but under ten times. The V gene is TRBV29-1, the J gene TRBJ2-3; no reliable D call. Germline values: CDR1 SQVTM, CDR2 ANQGSEA. Trimming took 3 bases from V and 11 from J, leaving 3 bases between them. This CDR3 spans 8 amino acids. As DNA, the CDR3 is TGCAGCGTTGACGGGCAGTATTTT. It translates to CSVDGQYF.

This clonotype was observed a handful of times. The CDR3 reads CASKLTGNEQYF. Here the CDR3 DNA reads TGTGCCAGCAAACTGACAGGGAACGAGCAGTACTTC. The rearrangement joins TRBV5-5 to TRBJ2-7, with 7 bases fitting TRBD1. The ends lost 6 bases at V and 5 bases at J; junction bases unmatched: 5. Germline CDR1 is SGHKS and CDR2 is YYEKEE (reference sequence). There are 12 residues in the CDR3. Looking up the rest from reference TRBV5-5 and TRBJ2-7 gives the full variable domain: DAGVTQSPTHLIKTRGQQVTLRCSPISGHKSVSWYQQVLGQGPQFIFQYYEKEERGRGNFPDRFSARQFPNYSSELNVNALLLGDSALYLCASKLTGNEQYFGPGTRLTVT.

This clonotype was detected a few times. It is likely a read error: a sequence one base away is far more abundant. The chain carries TRBV12-3 or TRBV12-4 and TRBJ2-1; tentatively, D is TRBD1 (6 bases). V was clipped by 5 bases and J by 10 bases, with 21 bases between them. This CDR3 is 15 amino acids long. The CDR3 spells CASSRPGHLVYEQFF. The DNA of the CDR3 is TGTGCCAGCAGTAGACCGGGACACCTGGTCTACGAGCAGTTCTTC.

This clonotype was seen a handful of times. J is TRBJ1-2 and V is TRBV6-5; 7 positions agree with TRBD1. The CDR3 is 12 amino acids. Per the germline V gene, CDR1 is MNHEY and CDR2 is SVGAGI. V shed 6 bases, J shed 14 bases, and the junction held 12 bases outside the gene matches. The DNA of the CDR3 is TGTGCCAGCAGCCCTGACAGGGTGGGGTGGACCTTC. This sequence encodes CASSPDRVGWTF.

To note about this clonotype: Possible read error: a much larger clone is one base away. The V gene is TRBV6-5, the J gene TRBJ1-5, with D perhaps TRBD1 (6 bases). The CDR3 contains 14 residues. The germline gives CDR1 MNHEY, CDR2 SVGAGI. CDR3 nucleotides: TGTGCCAGCAGGATGACAGGAGGCAATCAGCCCCGGCATTTT. Encoded protein: CASRMTGGNQPRHF.

There are many counts of this clonotype. The J gene is TRBJ2-7, the V gene TRBV19; 13 nucleotides align to TRBD2. The V and J ends lost 8 bases and 5 bases, in that order; junction bases with no gene match: 3. CDR1 LNHDA and CDR2 SQIVND come from the germline V gene (reference sequence). The CDR3 consists of 13 residues. The CDR3 DNA is TGTGCCAGTCAACTAGCGGGGGGGCACGAGCAGTACTTC. Amino acid sequence: CASQLAGGHEQYF.

This clonotype was seen many times. The chain recombines TRBV19 with TRBJ1-6, with a weak D call TRBD1 (5 bases). Per germline, CDR1 LNHDA and CDR2 SQIVND (reference sequence). The CDR3 runs 16 residues. Trimming shortened V by 8 bases and J by 5 bases, and 19 bases separated the two germline ends. DNA for the CDR3: TGTGCCAGTCGAACCTCCGGGACCATTAATAATTCACCCCTCCACTTT. Translating gives CASRTSGTINNSPLHF. Together with reference TRBV19 and TRBJ1-6, the CDR3 gives the full variable domain: DGGITQSPKYLFRKEGQNVTLSCEQNLNHDAMYWYRQDPGQGLRLIYYSQIVNDFQKGDIAEGYSVSREKKESFPLTVTSAQKNPTAFYLCASRTSGTINNSPLHFGNGTRLTVT.

This clonotype was counted ten times or more. The chain carries TRBV5-1 and TRBJ1-2; a possible D gene is TRBD1 (5 bases). The length of the CDR3 is 14 residues. V was trimmed by 2 bases and J by 6 bases, leaving 14 bases between them. In germline, CDR1 is SGHRS, CDR2 YFSETQ. CDR3 coding DNA: TGCGCCAGCAGCTTACTCGGCCGGGACGATGGCTACACCTTC. As protein: CASSLLGRDDGYTF.

This clonotype showed up many times. This sequence joins TRBV5-1 and TRBJ1-1; D ambiguous. The length of the CDR3 is 15 residues. Germline CDR1 SGHRS, CDR2 YFSETQ. The germline V and J ends were trimmed by 9 bases and 3 bases, with 21 bases remaining between them. Here the CDR3 DNA reads TGCGCCACCACCTTGTATCCGGGGTCGGACACTGAAGCTTTCTTT. Translated: CATTLYPGSDTEAFF.